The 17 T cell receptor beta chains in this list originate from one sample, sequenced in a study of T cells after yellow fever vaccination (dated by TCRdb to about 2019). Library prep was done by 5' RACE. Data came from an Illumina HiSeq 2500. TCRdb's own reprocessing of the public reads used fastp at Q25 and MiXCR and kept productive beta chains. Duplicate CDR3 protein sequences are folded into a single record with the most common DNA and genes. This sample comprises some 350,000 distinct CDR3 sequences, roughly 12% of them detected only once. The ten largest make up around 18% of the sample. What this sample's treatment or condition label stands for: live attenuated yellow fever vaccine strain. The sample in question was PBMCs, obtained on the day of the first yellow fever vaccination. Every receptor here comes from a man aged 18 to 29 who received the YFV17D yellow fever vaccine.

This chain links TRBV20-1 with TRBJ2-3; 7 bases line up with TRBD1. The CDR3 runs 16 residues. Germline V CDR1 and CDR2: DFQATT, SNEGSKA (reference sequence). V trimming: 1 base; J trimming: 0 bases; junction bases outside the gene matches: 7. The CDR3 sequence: CSARVGPQGSTDTQYF. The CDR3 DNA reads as TGCAGTGCTAGAGTTGGGCCACAGGGGAGCACAGATACGCAGTATTTT.

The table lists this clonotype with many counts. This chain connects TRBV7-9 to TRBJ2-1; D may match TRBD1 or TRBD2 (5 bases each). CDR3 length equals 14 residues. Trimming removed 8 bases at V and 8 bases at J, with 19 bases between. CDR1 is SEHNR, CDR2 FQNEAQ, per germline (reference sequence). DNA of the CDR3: TGTGCCAGCCCGGGTAGGGGACCTCTGGATGAGCAGTTCTTC. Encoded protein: CASPGRGPLDEQFF.

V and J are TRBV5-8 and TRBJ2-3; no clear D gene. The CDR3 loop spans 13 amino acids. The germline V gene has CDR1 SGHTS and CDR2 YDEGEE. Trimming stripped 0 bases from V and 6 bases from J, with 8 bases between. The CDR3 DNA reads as TGTGCCAGCAGCTTGGCCCAACGCGATACGCAGTATTTT. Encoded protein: CASSLAQRDTQYF.

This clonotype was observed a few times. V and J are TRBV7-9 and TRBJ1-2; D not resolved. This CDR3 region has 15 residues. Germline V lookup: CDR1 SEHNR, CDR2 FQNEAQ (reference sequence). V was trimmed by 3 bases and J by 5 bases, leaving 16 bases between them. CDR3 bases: TGTGCCAGCAGCTTTAGGCGTCCTGACCAGTATGGCTACACCTTC. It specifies CASSFRRPDQYGYTF.

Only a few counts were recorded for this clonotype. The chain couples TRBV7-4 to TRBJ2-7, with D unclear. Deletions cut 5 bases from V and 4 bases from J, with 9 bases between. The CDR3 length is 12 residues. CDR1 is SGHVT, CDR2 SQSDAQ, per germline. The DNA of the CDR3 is TGTGCCAGCAGCATATTCATATACGAGCAGTACTTC. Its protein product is CASSIFIYEQYF.

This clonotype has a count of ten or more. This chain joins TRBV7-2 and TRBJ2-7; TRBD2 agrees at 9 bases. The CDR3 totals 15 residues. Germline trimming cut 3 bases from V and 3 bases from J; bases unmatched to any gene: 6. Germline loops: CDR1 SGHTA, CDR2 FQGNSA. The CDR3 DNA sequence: TGTGCCAGCAGCTTTAGCGGGGGACCGTTCTACGAGCAGTACGTC. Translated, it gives CASSFSGGPFYEQYV.

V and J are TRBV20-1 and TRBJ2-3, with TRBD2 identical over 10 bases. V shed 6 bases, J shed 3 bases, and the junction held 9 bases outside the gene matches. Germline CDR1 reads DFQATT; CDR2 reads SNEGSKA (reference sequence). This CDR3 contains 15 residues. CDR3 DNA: TGCAGTGCCAGCGGGGGGGCGGGTAAAACAGATACGCAGTATTTT. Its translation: CSASGGAGKTDTQYF.

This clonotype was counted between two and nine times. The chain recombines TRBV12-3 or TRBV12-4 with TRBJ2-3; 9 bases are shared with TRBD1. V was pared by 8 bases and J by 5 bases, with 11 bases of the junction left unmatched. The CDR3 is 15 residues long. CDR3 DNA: TGTGCCAGCGGGCGTCACGACAGGGGGGGAGATACGCAGTATTTT. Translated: CASGRHDRGGDTQYF.

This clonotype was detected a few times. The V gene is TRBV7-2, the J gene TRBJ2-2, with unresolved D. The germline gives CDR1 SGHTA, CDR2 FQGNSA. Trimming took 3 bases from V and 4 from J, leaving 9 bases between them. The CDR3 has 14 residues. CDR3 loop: CASSFRRATGELFF. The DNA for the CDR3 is TGTGCCAGCAGCTTTCGCAGAGCCACCGGGGAGCTGTTTTTT.

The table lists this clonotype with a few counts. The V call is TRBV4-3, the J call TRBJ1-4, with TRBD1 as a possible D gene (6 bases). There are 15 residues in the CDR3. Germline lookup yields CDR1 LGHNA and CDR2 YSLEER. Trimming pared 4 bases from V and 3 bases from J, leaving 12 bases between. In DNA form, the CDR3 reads TGCGCCAGCAGCCGGGCAGAGGGGGCTAATGAAAAACTGTTTTTT. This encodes CASSRAEGANEKLFF.

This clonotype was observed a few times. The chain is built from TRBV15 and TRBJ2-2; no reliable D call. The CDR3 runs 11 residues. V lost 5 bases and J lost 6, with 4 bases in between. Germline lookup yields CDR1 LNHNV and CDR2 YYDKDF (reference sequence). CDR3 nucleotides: TGTGCCACCAGCGGATCCGGGGAGCTGTTTTTT. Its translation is CATSGSGELFF.

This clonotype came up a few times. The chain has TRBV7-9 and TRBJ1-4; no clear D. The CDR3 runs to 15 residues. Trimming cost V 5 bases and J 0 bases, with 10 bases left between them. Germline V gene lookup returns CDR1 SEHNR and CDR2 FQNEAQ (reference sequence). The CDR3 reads CASSLISTTNEKLFF. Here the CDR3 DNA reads TGTGCCAGCAGCCTAATAAGCACAACTAATGAAAAACTGTTTTTT.

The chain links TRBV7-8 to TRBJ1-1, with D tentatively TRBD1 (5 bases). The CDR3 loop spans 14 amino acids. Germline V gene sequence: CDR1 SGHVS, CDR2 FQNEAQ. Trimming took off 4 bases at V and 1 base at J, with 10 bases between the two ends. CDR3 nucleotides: TGTGCCAGCAGCTCGGCGGACAAGAACACTGAAGCTTTCTTT. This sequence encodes CASSSADKNTEAFF.

The CDR3: CASSLYRVQWANTEAFF. Written as DNA, the CDR3 is TGTGCCAGCAGCTTATACAGGGTTCAGTGGGCGAACACTGAAGCTTTCTTT. The chain combines TRBV7-8 with TRBJ1-1; perhaps TRBD1 as D (6 bases). Germline CDR1 reads SGHVS; CDR2 reads FQNEAQ. CDR3 size: 17 residues. Trimming stripped 2 bases from V and 1 base from J, with 17 bases between.

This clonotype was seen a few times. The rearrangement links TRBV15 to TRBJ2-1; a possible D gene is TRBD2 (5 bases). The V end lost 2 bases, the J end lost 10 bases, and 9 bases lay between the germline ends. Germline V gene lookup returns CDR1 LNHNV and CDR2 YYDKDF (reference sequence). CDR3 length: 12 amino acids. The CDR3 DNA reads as TGTGCCACCAGCAGACCCCCGGGGGAGCAGTTCTTC. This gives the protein CATSRPPGEQFF.

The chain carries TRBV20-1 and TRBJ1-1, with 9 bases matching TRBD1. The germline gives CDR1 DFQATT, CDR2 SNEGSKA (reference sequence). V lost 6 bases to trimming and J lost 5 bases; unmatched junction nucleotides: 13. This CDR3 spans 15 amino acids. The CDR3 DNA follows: TGCAGTGCCGCCCGGGACAGGGCGGGGGGGACTGAAGCTTTCTTT. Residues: CSAARDRAGGTEAFF.

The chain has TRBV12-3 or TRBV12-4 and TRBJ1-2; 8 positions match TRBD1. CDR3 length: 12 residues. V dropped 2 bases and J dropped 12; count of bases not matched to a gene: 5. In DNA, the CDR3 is TGTGCCAGCAGTTTACACAGGGGGGGCCACACCTTC. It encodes CASSLHRGGHTF.